This TCR beta chain was recovered during a study of cytomegalovirus exposure and HLA in healthy donors. The PCR used 60 Vbeta and 13 Jbeta primers. In the original processing: It was a later analysis that counted some 80 million unique TCR beta chains, of which around 11 million were shared. Here immunoSEQ multiplex PCR was the method, and the copy in TCRdb shows in-frame clones only, minus some. V and J calls and clone size come straight from that table; D and trimming were deduced from the DNA. Of 95,000 to 150,000 clones in the sample, 66% were seen once. Findings and limits, study-wide: Most TCR sequences were rare, but some public TCRs occurred in many donors.

This clone occurred a few times. As yet, its antigen is unknown. Germline V gives CDR1 MNHEY, CDR2 SMNVEV (reference sequence). Trimming cost V 6 bases and J 6 bases, with 18 bases left between them. The CDR3 is 14 amino acids. The TCR comes from a man between 18 and 29 years old in good health and CMV-seronegative. The V call is TRBV27, the J call TRBJ2-7; D is possibly TRBD1 (5 bases). Sequencing was carried out using PBMCs. The CDR3, as DNA: TGTGCCAGCAGCCGACCAGGGCCCCGGCGCGAGCAGTACTTC. Protein: CASSRPGPRREQYF.